The 2 T cell receptor beta chains below come from one sample, sequenced in a study of control samples from healthy donors and cancer patients. Generated by immunoSEQ multiplex PCR, the TCRdb table keeps only in-frame clones and is missing some. In the table there are about 89,000 clones, around nine tenths of which are singletons. Sequencing was done on a sample of blood. Every receptor here comes from a man aged 25 to 45 in good health.

The chain employs TRBV9 and TRBJ2-3, with unresolved D. V lost 2 bases and J 5 bases, leaving 3 bases between the germline ends. The germline V gene has CDR1 SGDLS and CDR2 YYNGEE. The CDR3 covers 11 residues. DNA of the CDR3: TGTGCCAGCAGCGTGTTAGATACGCAGTATTTT. This codes for CASSVLDTQYF.

This chain uses TRBV6-2 or TRBV6-3 with TRBJ1-2; D gene uncertain. This CDR3 has 15 amino acids. Germline V CDR1 and CDR2: MNHEY, SVGEGT. The germline V and J ends were trimmed by 6 bases and 3 bases, with 17 bases remaining between them. The CDR3 spells CASSLTVGSYYGYTF. As DNA, the CDR3 is TGTGCCAGCAGCTTAACGGTGGGGAGCTACTATGGCTACACCTTC.